This is a list of T cell receptor beta chains from one sample in a study. TCRdb ran MiXCR on the 5' RACE reads and lists one entry per CDR3 protein. This table has about 13,000 distinct CDR3 sequences, 20% to 30% appearing once. Sequencing used naive CD4+ T cells sorted from blood. These TCRs come from a female donor with breast cancer. Both conserved end residues are trimmed from each CDR3. Each record gives: J gene, V gene, CDR3 protein.

TRBJ2-1,TRBV24-1,ATSDLGDNEQF
TRBJ2-2,TRBV15,ATSRGQGLSNTGELF
TRBJ2-1,TRBV30,AWSSGGEGEQF
TRBJ1-1,TRBV9,ASSAGGGTEAF
TRBJ1-1,TRBV7-2,ASSTPGGFWGAF
TRBJ2-7,TRBV12-3/TRBV12-4,ASSLGDRRYEQY
TRBJ2-7,TRBV20-1,SARDPQRSSYEQY
TRBJ2-7,TRBV6-1,AGSPGATYKQY
TRBJ1-2,TRBV10-3,AISEFQGVGT
TRBJ1-4,TRBV29-1,SVTLGGTVNEKLF
TRBJ1-5,TRBV6-5,ASSLTGIEPQH
TRBJ1-5,TRBV30,AWSVQEQGQPQH
TRBJ2-7,TRBV6-5,ASSYASSGRVGEQY
TRBJ2-3,TRBV6-6,ASSFPGGGTDTQY
TRBJ2-1,TRBV4-1,ASSQGKGHEANYNEQF
TRBJ2-7,TRBV6-1,ASSETYYEQY
TRBJ2-3,TRBV30,AWRGGPSTDTQY
TRBJ1-1,TRBV19,ASRTGGTEAF
TRBJ2-7,TRBV20-1,SAKEAPRGATYEQY
TRBJ2-6,TRBV6-5,ASRKGTGANVLT
TRBJ2-5,TRBV29-1,SGRGFKETQY
TRBJ1-2,TRBV30,AWSVPRDYGYT
TRBJ2-6,TRBV4-2,ASSQERFGGYGSGANVLT
TRBJ2-5,TRBV6-5,ASNLNPSGAAQETQY
TRBJ2-2,TRBV29-1,SVEAGPTTGELF
TRBJ2-1,TRBV10-2,ASRPGSGRLYEQF
TRBJ2-1,TRBV6-6,ASSYEGQPYNEQF
TRBJ2-7,TRBV11-2,ANSFKRVYEQY